The 26 T cell receptor beta chains reported below all come from one sample, sequenced in a study of blood T cell repertoires in COVID-19. Here immunoSEQ multiplex PCR was the method, and the copy in TCRdb shows in-frame clones only, minus some. The sample lists around 130,000 clones, approximately 85% occurring once. The sample taken for sequencing was peripheral blood. These receptors were collected from a man aged 45 to 65 with acute or convalescent COVID-19.

For this clone: Relative to the germline gene, one junction end is altered; a read error may explain this. The chain has TRBV4-1 and TRBJ2-2; 8 bases align to TRBD2. The CDR3 has 19 amino acids. Germline V lookup: CDR1 MGHRA, CDR2 YSYEKL. DNA for the CDR3: TGCGCCCGCAGCCACGCGGGGGGCTGGGGGCCCCCGAACACCGGGGAGCTGTTTTTT. This gives the protein CARSHAGGWGPPNTGELFF.

This sequence joins TRBV5-4 and TRBJ1-1; tentatively, D is TRBD1 (6 bases). Trimming removed 3 bases from V and 0 bases from J, with 9 bases in between. The CDR3 runs 14 residues. The V gene's germline CDR1 is SGHNT and CDR2 YYREEE (reference sequence). CDR3 in amino acids: CASSSRGMNTEAFF. The CDR3 DNA sequence: TGTGCCAGCAGCTCCAGGGGAATGAACACTGAAGCTTTCTTT.

The chain recombines TRBV9 with TRBJ2-4; 13 nucleotides line up with TRBD2. The CDR3 contains 17 residues. Germline V gene sequence: CDR1 SGDLS, CDR2 YYNGEE. Germline trimming cut 3 bases from V and 3 bases from J; bases unmatched to any gene: 6. CDR3 nucleotides: TGTGCCAGCAGCGGACTAGCGGGAGGCGGTATCAAAAACATTCAGTACTTC. It codes for CASSGLAGGGIKNIQYF.

The chain uses TRBV28 and TRBJ2-1; D unclear. Germline V gene lookup returns CDR1 MDHEN and CDR2 SYDVKM. Trimming removed 3 bases at V and 2 bases at J, with 5 bases between. The CDR3 sequence is 13 residues long. CDR3 sequence: CASSFLPYNEQFF. Written as DNA, the CDR3 is TGTGCCAGCAGTTTCCTTCCCTACAATGAGCAGTTCTTC.

V is TRBV27 and J is TRBJ2-3; TRBD1 matches 9 bases. This CDR3 has 14 amino acids. Germline CDR1 MNHEY, CDR2 SMNVEV (reference sequence). The V gene end was trimmed by 5 bases and the J gene end by 11 bases; junction bases not matched to a gene: 11. CDR3: CASSRGTGIFRQYF. The DNA for the CDR3 is TGTGCCAGCAGTAGAGGGACAGGGATTTTTAGGCAGTATTTT.

The chain couples TRBV6-5 to TRBJ2-1; maybe TRBD2 (5 bases). Between the trimmed V and J ends, which lost 2 bases and 6 bases, there was a span of 5 bases. The CDR3 loop spans 12 amino acids. Germline CDR1 reads MNHEY; CDR2 reads SVGAGI. CDR3 sequence: CASSYSGNEQFF. In DNA, the CDR3 is TGTGCCAGCAGTTACAGCGGCAATGAGCAGTTCTTC.

This chain links TRBV30 with TRBJ2-3; D perhaps matches TRBD1 (7 bases). V lost 1 base, J lost 4 bases, and 18 bases lay in between. The CDR3 consists of 16 residues. CDR1 GTSNPN and CDR2 SVGIG come from the germline V gene (reference sequence). The CDR3 region has the DNA TGTGCCTGGAGTGAAGGAGGGGGCCGTTTGCCAGATACGCAGTATTTT. Translation: CAWSEGGGRLPDTQYF.

The rearrangement joins TRBV5-1 to TRBJ2-7, with no clear D. Germline assignment: CDR1 SGHRS and CDR2 YFSETQ. The CDR3 has 13 residues. V was clipped by 4 bases and J by 4 bases, with 12 bases between them. The CDR3 sequence is CASSPGGRYEQYF. The CDR3 DNA is TGCGCCAGCAGCCCAGGTGGTAGGTACGAGCAGTACTTC.

Only one count was recorded for this clone. The chain recombines TRBV19 with TRBJ1-1; no firm D call. Germline CDR1 and CDR2: LNHDA and SQIVND (reference sequence). The CDR3 sequence is 14 residues long. Trimming took 4 bases from V and 1 from J, leaving 10 bases between them. The CDR3 DNA sequence: TGTGCCAGTAGTACTGGGGAGGGGAACACTGAAGCTTTCTTT. As protein: CASSTGEGNTEAFF.

The rearrangement joins TRBV12-3 or TRBV12-4 to TRBJ1-1; D not certain. This CDR3 region has 13 residues. Trimming stripped 2 bases from V and 3 bases from J, with 7 bases between. The CDR3, as DNA: TGTGCCAGCAGTTTATCGCGGGACACTGAAGCTTTCTTT. Translation: CASSLSRDTEAFF.

The genes are TRBV6-4 and TRBJ2-2; D gene unclear. With 6 bases removed from V and 2 bases from J, the gap between germline ends came to 10 bases. The CDR3 runs 14 residues. The germline gives CDR1 MRHNA, CDR2 SNTAGT. Written as DNA, the CDR3 is TGTGCCAGCAGCCGAGACACCAACACCGGGGAGCTGTTTTTT. Protein product: CASSRDTNTGELFF.

V gene TRBV7-9 combines with J gene TRBJ2-3; the D gene is possibly TRBD1 (6 bases). CDR3 length equals 13 residues. Germline V gives CDR1 SEHNR, CDR2 FQNEAQ (reference sequence). Deletions cut 5 bases from V and 5 bases from J, with 11 bases between. The CDR3 is CASSPQQGDTQYF. The CDR3 coding sequence is TGTGCCAGCAGCCCTCAACAGGGAGATACGCAGTATTTT.

This chain joins TRBV7-9 and TRBJ1-6; D might be TRBD1 (5 bases). CDR1 is SEHNR and CDR2 is FQNEAQ in the germline V gene (reference sequence). The CDR3 covers 13 residues. V shed 4 bases and J shed 11 bases, with 12 bases lying between them. The CDR3 protein is CASSSLGEPPLHF. CDR3 bases: TGTGCCAGCAGCTCCCTAGGGGAACCACCCCTCCACTTT.

This clone was seen only a few times. The rearrangement uses TRBV3-1 (or the pseudogene TRBV3-2) and TRBJ1-5; 9 positions match TRBD1. The CDR3 spans 16 residues. V trimming: 3 bases; J trimming: 0 bases; junction bases outside the gene matches: 3. Germline assignment: CDR1 LGHDT and CDR2 YNNKEL (reference sequence). The CDR3 DNA is TGTGCCAGCAGCCAGGGACAGGGCTATAGCAATCAGCCCCAGCATTTT. Its translation is CASSQGQGYSNQPQHF.

The chain joins TRBV19 to TRBJ1-1, with 9 bases identical to TRBD1. Germline CDR1 and CDR2: LNHDA and SQIVND (reference sequence). The CDR3 spans 13 residues. Germline trimming cut 5 bases from V and 10 bases from J; bases unmatched to any gene: 8. The CDR3 loop reads CASSEQGAVGAFF. In DNA form, the CDR3 reads TGTGCCAGTAGTGAACAGGGGGCTGTCGGAGCTTTCTTT.

There are a few counts of this clone. Other nucleotide sequences in the sample specify the same CDR3. The chain carries TRBV6-5 and TRBJ2-7; perhaps TRBD1 as D (6 bases). This CDR3 comprises 13 residues. The germline gives CDR1 MNHEY, CDR2 SVGAGI. V gave up 2 bases and J gave up 2 bases, with 7 bases separating them. The CDR3: CASSYGQTYEQYF. DNA for the CDR3: TGTGCCAGCAGTTACGGACAGACCTACGAGCAGTACTTC.

The rearrangement links TRBV11-3 to TRBJ2-7; the match to TRBD1 covers 7 bases. The CDR3 loop spans 15 amino acids. Germline CDR1 SGHNT, CDR2 YENEEA. After removal of 5 bases from V and 0 bases from J, the junction contained 7 bases not matched to a gene. The CDR3 region is CASSEEDRSSYEQYF. CDR3 bases: TGTGCCAGCAGCGAAGAGGACAGGAGCTCCTACGAGCAGTACTTC.

The chain combines TRBV28 with TRBJ2-7; TRBD1 matches 8 bases. The trim removed 8 bases at V and 2 bases at J, leaving 5 bases unmatched. Germline lookup yields CDR1 MDHEN and CDR2 SYDVKM. This CDR3 is 13 amino acids long. The CDR3 region has the DNA TGTGCCAGCGGACAGGGTAGCGCCTACGAGCAGTACTTC. This encodes CASGQGSAYEQYF.

The rearrangement links TRBV29-1 to TRBJ2-7, with D possibly matching TRBD1 (6 bases). CDR1 is SQVTM and CDR2 is ANQGSEA in the germline V gene. The CDR3 sequence is 13 residues long. The V and J ends lost 3 bases and 2 bases respectively, with 11 bases between them. The CDR3 DNA follows: TGCAGCGTTGAGTCCCGGGACACCTACGAGCAGTACTTC. As protein: CSVESRDTYEQYF.

This clone was observed a handful of times. The chain recombines TRBV4-1 with TRBJ1-6; possibly TRBD1 for D (5 bases). This CDR3 spans 15 amino acids. Germline-derived CDR1 and CDR2 are MGHRA and YSYEKL. The V end was cut by 1 base, the J end by 7 bases, with 11 bases between. This chain's CDR3 is CASSQGSGRNSPLHF. The CDR3 DNA reads TGCGCCAGCAGCCAAGGGTCAGGGCGAAATTCACCCCTCCACTTT.

This clone was counted between two and nine times. The chain has TRBV7-6 and TRBJ1-3; 8 nucleotides match TRBD1. In germline, CDR1 is SGHVS, CDR2 FNYEAQ. The J segment lost 6 bases and the V segment lost 0 bases, leaving 7 bases of the junction unmatched. CDR3 size: 16 residues. The CDR3 protein is CASSLAASDRANTIYF. CDR3 nucleotides: TGTGCCAGCAGCTTAGCGGCCTCGGACAGGGCAAACACCATATATTTT.

This chain connects TRBV12-3 or TRBV12-4 to TRBJ2-7; the D is unclear. Trimming took off 5 bases at V and 7 bases at J, with 15 bases between the two ends. The CDR3 runs to 13 residues. The CDR3 DNA is TGTGCCAGCAGTCAATTGTCTCTATCTGAGCAGTACTTC. The encoded protein is CASSQLSLSEQYF.

The CDR3 DNA reads TGTGCCAGCGTGAACGACAGGGCAGGAAACACCATATATTTT. Encoded protein: CASVNDRAGNTIYF. This chain joins TRBV19 and TRBJ1-3; 7 bases are a match to TRBD1. CDR3 length equals 14 residues. Germline V gene data show CDR1 as LNHDA and CDR2 as SQIVND (reference sequence). J was trimmed by 4 bases and V by 9 bases; bases with no gene match: 9.

The rearrangement joins TRBV28 to TRBJ1-5, with TRBD1 matching 11 bases. Trimming took 4 bases from V and 7 from J; bases not matched to a gene: 0. The germline V gene encodes CDR1 MDHEN and CDR2 SYDVKM. The CDR3 extends over 13 amino acids. CDR3 protein: CASSWDRGQPQHF. The CDR3 region has the DNA TGTGCCAGCAGTTGGGACAGGGGGCAGCCCCAGCATTTT.

V usage is TRBV23-1 and J usage is TRBJ2-7; D is possibly TRBD1 (5 bases). TRBV23-1 is an open reading frame, and its role is uncertain. The CDR3 runs 18 residues. The V and J ends lost 2 bases and 2 bases respectively, with 22 bases between them. For the CDR3, the DNA is TGCGCCAGCAGTCAACCCCTTCCTTACAGGAATCAGACCTACGAGCAGTACTTC. The encoded protein is CASSQPLPYRNQTYEQYF.

V usage is TRBV7-9 and J usage is TRBJ1-5; 7 bases match TRBD1. The CDR3 covers 14 residues. Per the germline V gene, CDR1 is SEHNR and CDR2 is FQNEAQ (reference sequence). V dropped 5 bases and J dropped 5; count of bases not matched to a gene: 6. Here the CDR3 reads CASSPQGRDQPQHF. The CDR3, as DNA: TGTGCCAGCAGCCCACAGGGGCGCGATCAGCCCCAGCATTTT.